This entry describes one T cell receptor beta chain. Its antigen has not been determined. Base qualities were left out, and no much larger clone turns up one base away. This sample was taken from a study of blood T cells in healthy people across ages (dated by TCRdb to the mid-2010s). About the full investigation: In model experiments, roughly one uniquely barcoded TCR beta cDNA molecule per two T cells was captured by template switching. To avoid experimental bias, donors of different ages were spread randomly across the sequencing lanes. The study measured age-related changes in TCR beta repertoire diversity using deep sequencing normalized with unique cDNA molecular identifiers. Two additional independent replicas of 1 million unique cDNA reads from the same blood draw were analyzed for two donors (one aged 18 to 30 and one aged 80 or older). Donors were grouped into four age groups: young (average 16 years), middle-aged (39), aged (around 62) and long-lived (82).

The full study reports these points: Because the CMV infection status of the donors was unknown, age-related changes in expanded clonotypes may potentially have been confounded. Compared with the aged group, more naive CD4+ T cells, fewer expanded clones and increased TCR diversity were shown by the long-lived group, suggesting age selection. Estimates of total diversity based on one million sequenced T cells were considered lower bounds and underestimates. Bulk unsorted PBMC profiling prevented conclusive comparison of naive and antigen-experienced compartments. There was a strong correlation between observed TCR beta diversity and the percentage of naive T cells measured by flow cytometry. Observed TCR beta diversity per million T cells fell roughly linearly with age, and a significant reduction was already apparent by age approximately 41.

The roughly 39 donors, aged about 6 to 95 years, were systemically healthy Caucasian individuals from Russia. Each donor gave around 9.8 milliliters of peripheral blood, collected into EDTA-treated Vacutainer tubes. PBMCs were isolated by Ficoll-Paque density-gradient centrifugation, with at least 7 million obtained per sample. Trizol reagent was used to extract total RNA from the PBMCs, yielding at least 6 micrograms per sample. For every donor, flow cytometry on a PBMC aliquot measured the percentage of naive CD45RAhigh/CD27high T cells. Receptor libraries were prepared by 5' RACE. Sequenced using an Illumina HiSeq 2500. A second PCR of about 6 to 11 cycles was run with a J-beta primer mix and a sample-barcoded 5' primer. A unique molecular identifier was introduced onto each TCR beta cDNA molecule by a template-switch 5' adaptor carrying 12 random nucleotides. Each sample yielded at least 2.5 million CDR3-containing paired-end reads. First-strand cDNA was synthesized from all RNA with the Mint cDNA synthesis kit, primed by a TRBC-specific oligonucleotide. Following uracil-DNA glycosylase treatment, a first 18-cycle PCR with universal primers M1SS and BC2_uni_R was performed on all cDNA. The study's own analysis went as follows. Each sample was normalized by randomly selecting 1 million high-quality reads, each carrying a distinct molecular identifier. Reads with shared molecular identifiers were discarded instead of being binned into consensus sequences. MiTCR, set to a Q25 quality threshold and the strictest error-elimination algorithm, was used for CDR3 identification, clonotype clustering and error correction. Lower-bound total TCR beta diversity was estimated with a nonparametric unseen species model using Euler transformation. TCRdb handled the public reads itself, with Q25 trimming in fastp and clone calling in MiXCR, and kept productive beta chains. Rows matching on CDR3 protein sequence are summarized as one entry with the most common DNA and genes. TCRdb's processing, not the study's, gives the V and J calls here. In this sample the table shows about 1.6 million distinct CDR3 sequences, roughly 32% of which occur a single time. Over 9% of the sample belongs to the ten largest clones.

V gives up 4 bases and J gives up 8 bases, and the segment between their germline ends measures 8 bases. Reading the germline V gene gives CDR1 SQVTM and CDR2 ANQGSEA. From the cysteine through the phenylalanine, the CDR3 covers 10 amino acids. Solely the CDR3 DNA is kept, with 30 bases framed from the first base. The sequence derives from a woman aged 25 to 45 in good health. The sequencing input was blood. This sequence uses TRBV29-1 and TRBJ1-1; the D gene assignment is ambiguous. Here the CDR3 is given as CSVGTVEAFF. The sequence in DNA is TGCAGCGTTGGAACGGTAGAAGCTTTCTTT.